The clone carrying this TCR beta chain showed up just a few times. As yet, its antigen is unknown. CDR1 is SGHTA and CDR2 is FQGNSA in the germline V gene. This CDR3 comprises 12 residues. With 7 bases removed from V and 7 bases from J, the gap between germline ends came to 14 bases. The data were obtained in a study of T cells after yellow fever vaccination. Study-wide context: Researchers used SMART-Seq v4 Ultra Low Input to prepare fractions that had low cell numbers. Study results and limitations: Abundant bulk-derived clonotypes could contaminate FACS-sorted repertoires. Reappearance after the booster was observed for most primary-vaccination clones (roughly 97% CD4, just over 85% CD8).

For TCR, cDNA came from 5'RACE template switching, which added a universal primer site and UMIs. TCRdb re-derived calls from the 5' RACE reads in MiXCR, one entry per CDR3 protein. Of nearly 550,000 distinct CDR3 sequences detected, roughly a fifth appear once; the ten largest clones hold roughly an eighth. This chain uses TRBV7-2 with TRBJ2-7; D ambiguous. The TCR sequence derives from a man aged 25-40 years who received the YFV17D yellow fever vaccine. Sequenced here: PBMCs, sampled 15 days after the yellow fever booster vaccination. The CDR3 here is CASTDIGREQYF. For the CDR3, the DNA is TGTGCCAGCACCGACATTGGCCGGGAGCAGTACTTC.